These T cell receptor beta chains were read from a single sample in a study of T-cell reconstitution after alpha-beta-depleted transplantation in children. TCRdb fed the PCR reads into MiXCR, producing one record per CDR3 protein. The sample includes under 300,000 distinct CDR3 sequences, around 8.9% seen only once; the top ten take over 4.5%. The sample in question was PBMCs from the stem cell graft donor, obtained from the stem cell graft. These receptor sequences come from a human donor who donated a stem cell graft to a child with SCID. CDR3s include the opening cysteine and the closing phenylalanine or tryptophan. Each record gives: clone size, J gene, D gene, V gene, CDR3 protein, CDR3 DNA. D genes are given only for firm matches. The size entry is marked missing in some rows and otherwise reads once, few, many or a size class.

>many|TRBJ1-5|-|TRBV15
CATSREGRFQHF
TGTGCCACCAGCAGAGAGGGGAGGTTCCAGCATTTT
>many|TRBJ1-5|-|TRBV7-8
CASSLLYLNQPQHF
TGTGCCAGCAGCTTATTGTACCTAAATCAGCCCCAGCATTTT
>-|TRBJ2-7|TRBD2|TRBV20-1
CSALHLSGGGPYEQYF
TGCAGTGCCCTACATTTGAGCGGGGGGGGACCCTACGAGCAGTACTTC
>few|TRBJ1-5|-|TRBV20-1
CSARDESGVDFLSQGNQPQHF
TGCAGTGCTAGAGATGAGTCAGGGGTGGATTTCTTATCACAGGGCAATCAGCCCCAGCATTTT
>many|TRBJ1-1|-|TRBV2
CASSVGFRENTEAFF
TGTGCCAGCAGTGTTGGGTTCAGAGAGAACACTGAAGCTTTCTTT
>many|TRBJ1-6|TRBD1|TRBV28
CASSFLTGARSPLHF
TGTGCCAGCAGTTTCCTGACAGGGGCCCGTTCACCCCTCCACTTT
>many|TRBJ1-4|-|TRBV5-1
CASSRSLVAATNEKLFF
TGCGCCAGCAGCAGGTCGCTAGTTGCAGCAACTAATGAAAAACTGTTTTTT
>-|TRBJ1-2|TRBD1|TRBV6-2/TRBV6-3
CASSYATGDGYTF
TGTGCCAGCAGTTACGCGACAGGGGATGGCTACACCTTC
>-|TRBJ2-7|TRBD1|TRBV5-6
CAMGTGAPYEQYF
TGTGCCATGGGGACAGGGGCCCCTTACGAGCAGTACTTC
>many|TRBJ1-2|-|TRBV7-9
CASSFGDYGYTF
TGTGCCAGCAGCTTCGGAGACTATGGCTACACCTTC
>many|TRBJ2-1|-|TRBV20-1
CSARLAGYNEQFF
TGCAGTGCTAGACTAGCTGGCTACAATGAGCAGTTCTTC
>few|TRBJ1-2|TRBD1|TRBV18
CASSPQSGGSYGYTF
TGTGCCAGCTCACCCCAGTCAGGGGGCAGCTATGGCTACACCTTC
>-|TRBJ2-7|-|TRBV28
CASSPGLPYEQYF
TGTGCCAGCAGCCCCGGGCTCCCCTACGAGCAGTACTTC
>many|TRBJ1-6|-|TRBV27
CASSLDEGARVGPLHF
TGTGCCAGCAGTTTAGACGAAGGGGCCCGAGTTGGACCCCTCCACTTT
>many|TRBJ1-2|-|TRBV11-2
CASSPPGGNWYGYTF
TGTGCCAGCAGCCCGCCTGGGGGTAATTGGTATGGCTACACCTTC
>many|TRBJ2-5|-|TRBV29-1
CSVEVQRETQYF
TGCAGCGTTGAAGTACAGCGAGAGACCCAGTACTTC
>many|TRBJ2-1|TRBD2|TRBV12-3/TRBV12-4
CASSFIMGLAGGKQFF
TGTGCCAGCAGTTTCATCATGGGACTAGCGGGGGGTAAGCAGTTCTTC
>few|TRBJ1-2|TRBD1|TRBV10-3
CAISEAGTGVGYTF
TGTGCCATCAGTGAGGCCGGGACAGGGGTCGGCTACACCTTC
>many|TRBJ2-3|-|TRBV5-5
CASSSPGPRTDTQYF
TGTGCCAGCAGCTCGCCGGGACCTAGGACAGATACGCAGTATTTT
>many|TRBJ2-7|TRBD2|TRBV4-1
CASSPGLAGYEQYF
TGCGCCAGCAGCCCCGGACTAGCGGGTTACGAGCAGTACTTC
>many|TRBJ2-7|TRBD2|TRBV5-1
CASSPLAGGSYEQYF
TGCGCCAGCAGTCCACTAGCGGGGGGGTCCTACGAGCAGTACTTC
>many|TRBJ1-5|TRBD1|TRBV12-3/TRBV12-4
CASSRTGGGNQPQHF
TGTGCCAGCAGTCGGACAGGGGGCGGCAATCAGCCCCAGCATTTT
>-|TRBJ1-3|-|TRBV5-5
CASSSEVGEGGNTIYF
TGTGCCAGCAGCTCCGAGGTGGGGGAAGGTGGAAACACCATATATTTT
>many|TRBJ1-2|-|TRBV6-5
CASSYTGGNYGYTF
TGTGCCAGCAGTTACACGGGGGGTAACTATGGCTACACCTTC
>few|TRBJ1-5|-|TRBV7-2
CASSPLGLSNQPQHF
TGTGCCAGCAGCCCTCTGGGTCTTAGCAATCAGCCCCAGCATTTT
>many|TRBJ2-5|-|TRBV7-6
CASSKPGRRETQYF
TGTGCCAGCAGCAAACCGGGACGGAGAGAGACCCAGTACTTC
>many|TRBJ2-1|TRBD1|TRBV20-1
CSARPGQVYNEQFF
TGCAGTGCTCGCCCGGGACAGGTTTACAATGAGCAGTTCTTC
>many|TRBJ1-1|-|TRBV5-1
CASSLEAGWSLGAFF
TGCGCCAGCAGCTTGGAGGCAGGGTGGTCCCTTGGTGCTTTCTTT
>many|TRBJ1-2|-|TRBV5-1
CASSKPVSTGSNYGYTF
TGCGCCAGCAGCAAGCCCGTATCGACAGGCAGTAACTATGGCTACACCTTC
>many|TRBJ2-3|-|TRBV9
CASSVGWGLAADTQYF
TGTGCCAGCAGCGTAGGATGGGGGCTAGCGGCAGATACGCAGTATTTT
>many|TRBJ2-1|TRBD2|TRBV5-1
CASSLERLAGAGNEQFF
TGCGCCAGCAGCTTGGAGCGACTAGCGGGGGCTGGGAATGAGCAGTTCTTC
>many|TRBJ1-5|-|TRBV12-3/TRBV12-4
CASSPISHRTGNQPQHF
TGTGCCAGCAGCCCGATAAGTCATAGGACTGGCAATCAGCCCCAGCATTTT
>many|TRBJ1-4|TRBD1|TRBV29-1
CSVALGRTGSNEKLFF
TGCAGCGTTGCCCTTGGGCGGACAGGTTCTAATGAAAAACTGTTTTTT
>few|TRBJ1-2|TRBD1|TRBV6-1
CASSAADRDRSYGYTF
TGTGCCAGCAGTGCCGCCGACAGGGATCGGAGCTATGGCTACACCTTC
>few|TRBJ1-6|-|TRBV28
CASSWRGAQARNSPLHF
TGTGCCAGCAGCTGGAGAGGGGCGCAAGCCCGCAATTCACCCCTCCACTTT
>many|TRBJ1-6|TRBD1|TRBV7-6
CASSPGQDGNSPLHF
TGTGCCAGCAGCCCTGGACAGGACGGAAATTCACCCCTCCACTTT
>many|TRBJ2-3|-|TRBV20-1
CSARNQDTNTQYF
TGCAGTGCTAGGAATCAAGACACGAATACGCAGTATTTT
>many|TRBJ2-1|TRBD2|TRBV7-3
CASSMLAGQTNEQFF
TGTGCCAGCAGCATGCTAGCGGGGCAGACAAATGAGCAGTTCTTC
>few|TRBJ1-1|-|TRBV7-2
CASTPRVGTEAFF
TGTGCCAGCACCCCCCGGGTTGGGACTGAAGCTTTCTTT
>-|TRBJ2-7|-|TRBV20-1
CSARYDRMEQYF
TGCAGTGCTAGATATGACAGGATGGAGCAGTACTTC
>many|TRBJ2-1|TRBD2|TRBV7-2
CASSLGGPVPGGEQFF
TGTGCCAGCAGCTTAGGGGGCCCCGTCCCGGGGGGTGAGCAGTTCTTC
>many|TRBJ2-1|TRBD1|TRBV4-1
CASSQGTGRNYNEQFF
TGCGCCAGCAGCCAAGGGACAGGGAGAAATTACAATGAGCAGTTCTTC
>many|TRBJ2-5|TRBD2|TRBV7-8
CASSPGLAGGIKETQYF
TGTGCCAGCAGCCCGGGACTAGCGGGGGGGATAAAGGAGACCCAGTACTTC
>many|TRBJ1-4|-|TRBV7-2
CASSLEANEKLFF
TGTGCCAGCAGCTTAGAGGCAAATGAAAAACTGTTTTTT
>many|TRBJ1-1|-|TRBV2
CASSLLQGTEAFF
TGTGCCAGCAGTCTCCTCCAGGGGACTGAAGCTTTCTTT
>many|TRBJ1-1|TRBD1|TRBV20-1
CSAVLYRGPYTEAFF
TGCAGTGCTGTCCTTTACAGGGGGCCGTACACTGAAGCTTTCTTT
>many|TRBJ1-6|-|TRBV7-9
CASSFTGSSYNSPLHF
TGTGCCAGCAGCTTTACAGGGAGCTCCTATAATTCACCCCTCCACTTT
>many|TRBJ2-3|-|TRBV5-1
CASSVTASTDTQYF
TGCGCCAGCAGCGTGACAGCGAGCACAGATACGCAGTATTTT
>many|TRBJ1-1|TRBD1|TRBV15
CATSRQGNTEAFF
TGTGCCACCAGTAGACAGGGGAACACTGAAGCTTTCTTT
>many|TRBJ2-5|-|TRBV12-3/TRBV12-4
CASSSARGETQYF
TGTGCCAGCAGTTCGGCCAGGGGAGAGACCCAGTACTTC
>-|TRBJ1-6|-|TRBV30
CAWSQGIWTVSPLHF
TGTGCCTGGAGCCAGGGGATTTGGACCGTTTCACCCCTCCACTTT
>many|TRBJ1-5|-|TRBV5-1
CASKWDQPQHF
TGCGCCAGCAAATGGGATCAGCCCCAGCATTTT
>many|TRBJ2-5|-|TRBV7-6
CASSLVAGPQEETQYF
TGTGCCAGCAGCTTAGTCGCGGGCCCCCAAGAAGAGACCCAGTACTTC
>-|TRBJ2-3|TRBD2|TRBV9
CASSPFGSGVDTQYF
TGTGCCAGCAGCCCTTTCGGTAGCGGGGTAGATACGCAGTATTTT
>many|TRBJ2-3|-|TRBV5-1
CASSLRDETDTQYF
TGCGCCAGCAGCTTGAGGGATGAGACAGATACGCAGTATTTT